A selection of T cell receptor beta chains follows, all from one sample in a study of tumor-infiltrating lymphocytes in primary liver carcinoma. TCRdb passed the multiplex PCR reads through MiXCR, listing each CDR3 protein once. The table shows 330,000 or so distinct CDR3 sequences, with around three fifths occurring only once. The sequenced material came from peripheral blood. All receptors come from a man in his forties with primary liver carcinoma and hepatitis B virus infection. Both conserved end residues are part of each CDR3. The D gene is left open where the match is weak. Part of the rows lack a size; the others show once, few, many or a class for expanded clones.

size	V	J	D	CDR3	DNA
-	TRBV4-2	TRBJ2-7	-	CASSQYSTEAYEQYF	TGTGCCAGCAGCCAATATTCGACAGAGGCGTACGAGCAGTACTTC
-	TRBV6-2/TRBV6-3	TRBJ1-3	TRBD1	CASSDPTGTGKAIYF	TGTGCCAGCAGTGACCCGACAGGGACTGGAAAGGCCATATATTTT
-	TRBV10-3	TRBJ2-2	-	CAITRGGTNAGELFF	TGTGCCATCACCCGTGGAGGGACAAACGCAGGGGAGCTGTTTTTT
-	TRBV5-1	TRBJ2-4	-	CSSGLAGNGIQYF	TGCTCCAGCGGCCTTGCGGGGAATGGCATTCAGTACTTC
-	TRBV6-1	TRBJ1-1	-	CATSHYMSTEAFF	TGTGCCACCAGTCATTATATGAGCACTGAAGCTTTCTTT
-	TRBV11-2	TRBJ2-7	TRBD2	CASRVFRGGRAYSSYEQYF	TGTGCCAGCAGAGTTTTCCGGGGCGGGAGGGCCTATTCCTCCTACGAGCAGTACTTC
many	TRBV29-1	TRBJ2-2	-	CSVRDTGELFF	TGCAGCGTCCGGGACACCGGGGAGCTGTTTTTT
few	TRBV30	TRBJ2-3	-	CAWSVGDTQYF	TGTGCCTGGAGTGTCGGTGATACGCAGTATTTT
once	TRBV11-2	TRBJ2-7	-	CARSLDGSRGEQYF	TGTGCCAGGAGCTTAGATGGCTCACGGGGGGAGCAGTACTTC
-	TRBV6-2/TRBV6-3	TRBJ2-7	-	CASSYRDDGGYEQYF	TGTGCCAGCAGTTACAGGGACGACGGAGGTTACGAGCAGTACTTC
-	TRBV5-5	TRBJ1-5	-	CANSPQTRHQPQHF	TGTGCCAACAGCCCACAGACAAGGCATCAGCCCCAGCATTTT
-	TRBV4-3	TRBJ2-1	TRBD1	CTSSQDWDRGYNGQFF	TGCACCAGCAGCCAAGATTGGGACAGGGGTTACAATGGGCAGTTCTTC
-	TRBV6-6	TRBJ2-3	TRBD2	CASSYLRGTSIDTQYF	TGTGCCAGCAGTTACTTGCGGGGGACTAGCATAGATACGCAGTATTTT
once	TRBV11-2	TRBJ2-3	-	CASSPARNPRCTDTQYF	TGTGCCAGCAGCCCCGCTCGAAATCCCCGATGCACAGATACGCAGTATTTT
once	TRBV6-2/TRBV6-3	TRBJ2-7	-	CASKSFSYEQYF	TGTGCCAGCAAGAGCTTCTCCTACGAGCAGTACTTC
-	TRBV11-1	TRBJ2-5	-	CASSLVQGGETQHF	TGTGCCAGCAGCTTGGTACAGGGTGGAGAGACCCAGCACTTC
-	TRBV28	TRBJ2-5	TRBD1	CAISQQGAMEETQYF	TGTGCCATCAGCCAACAGGGGGCGATGGAAGAGACCCAGTACTTC
-	TRBV7-9	TRBJ1-1	-	CASSSTVTVTEAFF	TGTGCCAGCAGCTCAACCGTGACAGTCACTGAAGCTTTCTTT
-	TRBV11-2	TRBJ2-1	-	CASSLIGMSEQFF	TGTGCCAGCAGCTTAATCGGTATGTCTGAACAGTTCTTC
few	TRBV12-3/TRBV12-4	TRBJ1-3	-	CASSPGMGNTIYF	TGTGCCAGCAGTCCGGGAATGGGAAACACCATATATTTT
-	TRBV11-2	TRBJ2-3	TRBD2	CASCLEIAGGADTRYF	TGTGCCAGCTGCTTAGAAATAGCGGGAGGGGCAGATACGCGGTATTTT
-	TRBV5-1	TRBJ2-3	-	CASSFEDMLYDTQYF	TGCGCCAGCAGCTTTGAAGACATGCTCTACGATACGCAGTATTTT
many	TRBV29-1	TRBJ2-7	-	CSVGMLYEQYF	TGCAGCGTCGGGATGCTCTACGAGCAGTACTTC
-	TRBV6-1	TRBJ1-1	TRBD1	CASRSRAQGAGTEAFF	TGTGCCAGCAGATCTCGAGCACAGGGGGCGGGCACTGAAGCTTTCTTT
-	TRBV7-3	TRBJ2-1	TRBD2	CASSSGTSGFNEQFF	TGTGCCAGCAGCTCCGGGACTAGTGGATTCAATGAGCAGTTCTTC
-	TRBV5-6	TRBJ2-3	TRBD2	CASSLRSGRAVVDTQYF	TGTGCCAGCAGCTTGAGGAGCGGGAGGGCGGTGGTAGATACGCAGTATTTT
-	TRBV11-3	TRBJ2-1	TRBD2	CASSLETSGRYNEQSF	TGTGCCAGCAGCTTAGAGACTAGCGGGAGGTACAATGAGCAGTCTTTC
-	TRBV11-1	TRBJ1-1	-	CVSGLMWANTEAFF	TGTGTCAGCGGCTTAATGTGGGCGAACACTGAAGCTTTCTTT
-	TRBV28	TRBJ1-2	TRBD1	CASSPQGQGKTGYTF	TGTGCCAGCAGTCCGCAGGGACAGGGGAAAACTGGCTACACCTTC
-	TRBV11-2	TRBJ2-2	-	CANSATLLNTGELFF	TGTGCCAACAGCGCCACCTTGTTGAACACCGGGGAGCTGTTTTTT
many	TRBV10-3	TRBJ1-2	-	CAISGVGDYGYTF	TGTGCCATCAGTGGGGTCGGTGACTATGGCTACACCTTC
-	TRBV11-2	TRBJ1-5	-	CGSSLERYQSQHF	TGTGGCAGCAGCTTAGAGCGATATCAGTCCCAGCATTTT
-	TRBV7-9	TRBJ2-7	TRBD2	CASSSSGTSGSYEQHF	TGCGCCAGCAGCTCATCCGGGACTAGCGGGAGTTACGAGCAGCACTTC
-	TRBV11-3	TRBJ1-1	-	CASSEIVNTEAFF	TGTGCCAGTAGCGAAATAGTAAACACTGAAGCTTTCTTT
-	TRBV11-2	TRBJ2-7	-	CVSSLSSETYEQYF	TGTGTCAGTAGCTTAAGTTCGGAAACCTACGAGCAGTACTTC
-	TRBV11-3	TRBJ2-1	-	CASSIGPKDYEQFF	TGTGCCAGCAGCATAGGGCCCAAAGATTATGAGCAGTTCTTC
-	TRBV5-1	TRBJ2-7	-	CASSWAGPAYEQYF	TGCGCCAGCAGCTGGGCAGGACCAGCCTACGAGCAGTACTTC
-	TRBV20-1	TRBJ1-6	-	CSARVSPLHF	TGCAGTGCTAGGGTTTCACCCCTCCACTTT
-	TRBV7-9	TRBJ2-5	TRBD2	CASSLSSGRVKETQYF	TGTGCCAGCAGCTTATCTAGCGGGAGGGTCAAAGAGACCCAGTACTTC
many	TRBV10-2	TRBJ1-3	TRBD1	CASSDDRGGNTIYF	TGCGCCAGCAGCGACGACAGGGGAGGAAACACCATATATTTT
many	TRBV4-3	TRBJ2-2	-	CASSGRRFTGELFF	TGCGCCAGCAGCGGGCGGAGATTCACCGGGGAGCTGTTTTTT
-	TRBV11-1	TRBJ1-3	-	CASSRRRDLISGNTIYF	TGTGCCAGCAGCCGTCGACGGGATCTCATCTCTGGAAACACCATATATTTT
many	TRBV6-6	TRBJ2-1	-	CASSAQGNNEQFF	TGTGCCAGCAGTGCGCAAGGTAACAATGAGCAGTTCTTC
-	TRBV11-1	TRBJ2-1	-	CASSRRQRRAHEQFF	TGTGCCAGCAGCCGACGACAGAGAAGGGCACACGAGCAGTTCTTT
-	TRBV11-2	TRBJ2-7	TRBD1	CTSSMLQGGYEQYF	TGTACCAGCAGCATGTTACAGGGGGGATACGAGCAGTATTTC
-	TRBV29-1	TRBJ2-6	-	CSVEEGFSGANVRTF	TGCAGCGTTGAGGAGGGGTTCTCTGGGGCCAACGTCCGGACTTTC
-	TRBV11-2	TRBJ1-3	-	CASILEMTNTIYF	TGTGCCAGCATCTTAGAGATGACAAACACCATATATTTT
few	TRBV12-3/TRBV12-4	TRBJ1-5	TRBD1	CASSLGDRTLGGNQPQHF	TGTGCCAGTAGTTTAGGGGACAGGACACTGGGGGGCAATCAGCCCCAGCATTTT
-	TRBV11-3	TRBJ2-1	-	CASILDTNEQFF	TGTGCCAGCATTTTAGACACCAATGAGCAGTTCTTC
-	TRBV6-6	TRBJ2-1	TRBD2	CASGGLADNNEQFF	TGTGCCAGCGGCGGGCTAGCGGATAACAATGAGCAGTTCTTC
-	TRBV6-1	TRBJ2-5	TRBD2	CASSSSGSRQAQYF	TGTGCCAGCAGTTCAAGCGGGAGCCGACAGGCCCAGTACTTC
-	TRBV6-6	TRBJ2-3	-	CASSYRDSTDTQYF	TGTGCCAGCAGTTACAGGGACTCCACAGATACGCAGTATTTT
-	TRBV11-2	TRBJ2-7	TRBD2	CPSSLEAGDYEQHF	TGTCCCAGCAGCTTAGAAGCGGGAGACTACGAGCAGCACTTC
-	TRBV4-1	TRBJ1-6	-	CASSQDRNWGLLGSPLHF	TGCGCCAGCAGCCAAGATCGGAACTGGGGCCTATTAGGTTCACCCCTCCACTTT
once	TRBV11-2	TRBJ1-1	-	CASLTTEAFF	TGTGCCAGTTTAACCACTGAAGCTTTCTTT
-	TRBV11-2	TRBJ2-7	TRBD2	CVSSLGPVVAGGSYEQYF	TGTGTCAGTAGCTTAGGCCCTGTTGTTGCGGGAGGCTCCTACGAGCAGTACTTC
-	TRBV7-8	TRBJ2-7	TRBD2	CDSSWLAGTYEQYF	TGTGACAGCAGCTGGCTAGCGGGGACCTACGAGCAGTACTTC
-	TRBV5-1	TRBJ1-3	-	CASRTDSIGNTIYF	TGCGCCAGCCGTACAGACAGTATTGGAAACACCATATATTTT
-	TRBV4-2	TRBJ1-2	-	CASSQVKREGEDYGYTF	TGTGCCAGCAGCCAAGTTAAGAGGGAGGGAGAAGACTATGGCTACACCTTC
-	TRBV5-1	TRBJ2-3	-	CASRSQSLGTDKQYF	TGCGCCAGCAGGTCGCAGAGCCTTGGCACAGATAAGCAGTATTTT